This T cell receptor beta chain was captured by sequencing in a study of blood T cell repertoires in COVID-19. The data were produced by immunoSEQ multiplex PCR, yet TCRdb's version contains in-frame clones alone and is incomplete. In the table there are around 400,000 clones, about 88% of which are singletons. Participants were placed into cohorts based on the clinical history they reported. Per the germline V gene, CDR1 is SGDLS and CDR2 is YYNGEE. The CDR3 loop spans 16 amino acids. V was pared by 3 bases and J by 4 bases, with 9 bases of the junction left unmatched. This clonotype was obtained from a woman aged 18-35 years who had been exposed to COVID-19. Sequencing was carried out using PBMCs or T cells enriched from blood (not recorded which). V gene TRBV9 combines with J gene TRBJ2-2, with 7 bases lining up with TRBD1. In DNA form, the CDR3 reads TGTGCCAGCAGCGAACCAGGGGGTCGTATCACCGGGGAGCTGTTTTTT. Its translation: CASSEPGGRITGELFF. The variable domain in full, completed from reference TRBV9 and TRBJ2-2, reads DSGVTQTPKHLITATGQRVTLRCSPRSGDLSVYWYQQSLDQGLQFLIQYYNGEERAKGNILERFSAQQFPDLHSELNLSSLELGDSALYFCASSEPGGRITGELFFGEGSRLTVL.